This T cell receptor (beta chain) is drawn from a study of blood T cell repertoires in COVID-19. Study at large: Sites across the United States, Italy and Spain contributed samples from acute and convalescent COVID-19. In each case, the material was cDNA or gDNA derived from T cells, B-cell-depleted T cells, or PBMCs.

Details on this clone: The same CDR3 is also encoded by other DNA sequences in this sample.

The CDR3 is made up of 14 amino acids. Germline loops: CDR1 MNHNS, CDR2 SASEGT. V was cut by 0 bases and J by 6 bases, with 9 bases left in between. Original processing notes: Amplified reference gene primers provided the basis for estimating nucleated cell counts. Method: immunoSEQ multiplex PCR; TCRdb's copy keeps in-frame clones and lacks some. Clonal size and the V and J genes are those of that table, whereas D and trimming came from the DNA. The table shows about 240,000 clones, with 82% occurring only once. This receptor was obtained from an older woman with active or convalescent COVID-19. Sequenced sample: peripheral blood. J is TRBJ1-5 and V is TRBV6-1, with a tentative D call TRBD1 (5 bases). In DNA form, the CDR3 reads TGTGCCAGCAGTGAAGCGGGGGGGAGTCAGCCCCAGCATTTT. The encoded protein is CASSEAGGSQPQHF.